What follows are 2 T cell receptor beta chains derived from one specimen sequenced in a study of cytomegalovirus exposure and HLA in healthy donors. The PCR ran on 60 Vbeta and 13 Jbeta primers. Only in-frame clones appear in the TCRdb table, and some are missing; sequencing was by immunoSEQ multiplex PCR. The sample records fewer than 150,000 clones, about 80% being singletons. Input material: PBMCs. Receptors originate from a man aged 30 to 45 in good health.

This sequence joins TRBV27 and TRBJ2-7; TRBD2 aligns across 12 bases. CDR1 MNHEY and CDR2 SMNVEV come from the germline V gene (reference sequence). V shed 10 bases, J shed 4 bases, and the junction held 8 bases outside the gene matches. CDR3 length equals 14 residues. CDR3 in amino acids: CATGSTSGSYEQYF. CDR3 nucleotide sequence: TGTGCCACCGGTTCGACTAGCGGGAGTTACGAGCAGTACTTC.

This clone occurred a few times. CDR3 coding DNA: TGTGCCAGCAGAGGGGCCTCCGATGAAAAACTGTTTTTT. As protein: CASRGASDEKLFF. This sequence joins TRBV5-6 and TRBJ1-4; a weak D match, TRBD1 (5 bases). CDR3 length: 13 amino acids. Germline V gene data show CDR1 as SGHDT and CDR2 as YYEEEE. V dropped 5 bases and J dropped 6 bases, with 11 bases sitting between them. The full variable domain, in which reference TRBV5-6 and TRBJ1-4 provide the parts outside the CDR3, is DAGVTQSPTHLIKTRGQQVTLRCSPKSGHDTVSWYQQALGQGPQFIFQYYEEEERQRGNFPDRFSGHQFPNYSSELNVNALLLGDSALYLCASRGASDEKLFFGSGTQLSVL.